The rows below give T cell receptor beta chains drawn from one sample of a study of T-cell memory formation after mild COVID-19. In TCRdb, the 5' RACE reads were re-called with MiXCR into one record per CDR3 protein. The sample contains 580,000 or so distinct CDR3 sequences, approximately 15% of which appear only once. Material: PBMCs or a T cell subset sorted from them (not recorded which). These receptors originate from an adult woman who had mild COVID-19 (a few samples of this study predate the infection). Cell type and time point are not known. The CDR3 runs from the conserved cysteine through the conserved F or W. A D gene is named only where the DNA matches it firmly. Clone size is shown for a subset of rows, as once, few, many or a class of expanded clone.

D gene	V gene	J gene	clone size	CDR3 protein	CDR3 DNA
TRBD1	TRBV7-2	TRBJ1-5	few	CASSLVGGRGKGQPQHF	TGTGCCAGCAGCTTAGTAGGGGGCAGGGGGAAGGGTCAGCCCCAGCATTTT
.	TRBV7-2	TRBJ1-3	.	CASSLTTAGNTIYF	TGTGCCAGCAGCTTAACGACCGCAGGAAACACCATATATTTT
.	TRBV7-2	TRBJ2-7	few	CASSLSKYEQYF	TGTGCCAGCAGCTTATCTAAGTACGAGCAGTACTTC
TRBD2	TRBV3-1	TRBJ2-3	many	CASSSSGGTDTQYF	TGTGCCAGCAGCTCTAGCGGGGGGACAGATACGCAGTATTTT
.	TRBV19	TRBJ1-2	.	CASSTSGKANYGYTF	TGTGCCAGTAGTACGTCGGGAAAAGCTAACTATGGCTACACCTTC
TRBD1	TRBV19	TRBJ1-5	few	CASSMGQGKGNQPQHF	TGTGCCAGTAGTATGGGACAGGGTAAGGGCAATCAGCCCCAGCATTTT
.	TRBV6-5	TRBJ2-1	.	CASSHGYNEQFF	TGTGCCAGCAGCCATGGGTACAATGAGCAGTTCTTC
.	TRBV4-1	TRBJ1-2	many	CASSPRVDYGYTF	TGCGCCAGCAGCCCCAGGGTGGACTATGGCTACACCTTC
TRBD1	TRBV5-1	TRBJ2-7	.	CASSLGAAGGEQYF	TGCGCCAGCAGCTTGGGTGCGGCAGGGGGCGAGCAGTACTTC
.	TRBV2	TRBJ1-1	few	CASTPPQGTNTEAFF	TGTGCCAGCACCCCTCCCCAGGGTACGAACACTGAAGCTTTCTTT
.	TRBV5-1	TRBJ2-2	many	CASSLAVTGELFF	TGTGCCAGCAGCTTAGCGGTGACCGGGGAGCTGTTTTTT
TRBD2	TRBV4-2	TRBJ2-5	.	CASSQGYSGITNQETQYF	TGTGCCAGCAGCCAAGGATACAGCGGGATAACTAACCAAGAGACCCAGTACTTC
.	TRBV20-1	TRBJ1-1	few	CSAKRGAANTEAFF	TGCAGTGCTAAGAGGGGGGCTGCGAACACTGAAGCTTTCTTT
TRBD2	TRBV11-2	TRBJ2-7	few	CAASGGPYEQYF	TGTGCCGCTAGCGGGGGACCTTACGAGCAGTACTTC
.	TRBV29-1	TRBJ2-7	.	CSVGVAEQYF	TGCAGCGTTGGGGTAGCCGAGCAGTACTTC
.	TRBV24-1	TRBJ1-2	few	CATSARGTDGYTF	TGTGCCACCAGTGCGAGGGGGACGGACGGCTACACCTTC
TRBD2	TRBV7-8	TRBJ2-3	.	CASSLGTSKDTQYF	TGTGCCAGCAGCTTAGGGACTAGCAAAGATACGCAGTATTTT